Listed below are T cell receptor beta chains from one sample, sequenced in a study of CD8 T cells in Susac syndrome. TCRdb reanalysed the immunoSEQ multiplex PCR reads using MiXCR and keeps one entry per CDR3 protein. The profile shows 190,000 or so distinct CDR3 sequences, about 95% of them singletons. Input material: CD4+ T cells from PBMCs. The receptors were sampled from a human donor with multiple sclerosis. Both conserved end residues are part of each CDR3. Each record gives: V gene, CDR3 protein.

V: TRBV12-5; CDR3: CASASGPQDNEQYF
V: TRBV7-9; CDR3: CASSLSSGAEAFF
V: TRBV12-3/TRBV12-4; CDR3: CASSFQTGGHEQYF
V: TRBV4-1; CDR3: CASSPGQGRPRGAFF
V: TRBV12-5; CDR3: CASGTSGSGSTF
V: TRBV7-9; CDR3: CATTTGGSNTGELFF
V: TRBV20-1; CDR3: CSAHPGGAYEQYF
V: TRBV19; CDR3: CASSVQGAPTTQYF
V: TRBV29-1; CDR3: CSASRPGYINNEQFF
V: TRBV2; CDR3: CASSPGQPLLYEQYF
V: TRBV9; CDR3: CASSVVGSPTDTRYF
V: TRBV30; CDR3: CAWSVKGPLYEQYF
V: TRBV27; CDR3: CASSSDRDRDSVVQYF
V: TRBV29-1; CDR3: CSVLRGPNTGELFF
V: TRBV5-6; CDR3: CASSFGFRVGNSPLHF
V: TRBV9; CDR3: CASSGRNTEAFF
V: TRBV5-1; CDR3: CASSLGPASYEQYF
V: TRBV25-1; CDR3: CASSDRRDPYEQYF
V: TRBV30; CDR3: CAWSGDRGHQDTQYF
V: TRBV5-1; CDR3: CASSMGPQYEQYF
V: TRBV29-1; CDR3: CSVNRQGRSYEQYF
V: TRBV10-1; CDR3: CASRSLGQAYGYTF
V: TRBV7-9; CDR3: CAGRDDTEAFF
V: TRBV29-1; CDR3: CSVDGTGGRGDTQYF
V: TRBV30; CDR3: CAWTLGQAAGSYEQYF
V: TRBV30; CDR3: CAWSARQVMNTEAFF
V: TRBV12-3/TRBV12-4; CDR3: CASSLHWANVLTF
V: TRBV20-1; CDR3: CSATTSGRPYEQYF
V: TRBV6-6; CDR3: CASSCPPGEVSYEQYF
V: TRBV20-1; CDR3: CSARVMGQGFHQPQHF
V: TRBV20-1; CDR3: CSARGLERENEQFF
V: TRBV10-3; CDR3: CAIKGGNSEAFF
V: TRBV7-9; CDR3: CASSLSGGYEQYF
V: TRBV20-1; CDR3: CSARGPARDSQVF
V: TRBV3-1; CDR3: CASSQGPRSSYNEQFF
V: TRBV12-3/TRBV12-4; CDR3: CASSRVKGLQFF
V: TRBV20-1; CDR3: CSARAAYSNQPQHF
V: TRBV7-9; CDR3: CASSLGAGGHQETQYF
V: TRBV14; CDR3: CASSQYLGVQETQYF
V: TRBV4-1; CDR3: CASSQLSGSVGEQYF
V: TRBV29-1; CDR3: CSVALTGGNEQFF
V: TRBV6-6; CDR3: CASSSWTSGRTDTQYF
V: TRBV7-9; CDR3: CASSLRDRPLSTF
V: TRBV7-3; CDR3: CASSQDYRDPGEQFF
V: TRBV10-2; CDR3: CASSTLGYGEKLFF
V: TRBV11-3; CDR3: CASSLDGVTYEQYF
V: TRBV27; CDR3: CASSLDSPNEQYF
V: TRBV27; CDR3: CASSTSGTGGNNEQFF